This TCR beta chain was sequenced in a study of radiotherapy plus CTLA-4 blockade in lung cancer listed by TCRdb under 2018. Study-level background: Among enrolled patients, approximately 18% had an objective response and about 30% reached disease control.

Overall results and qualifications from the work: Increased serum interferon-beta after radiation, together with early dynamic changes in blood T cell clones, were reported to be the strongest predictors of response. TCR clones derived from tumors expanded in peripheral blood after treatment with radiotherapy and ipilimumab.

Details on this clone: Its antigen specificity is not known. The input lacks base qualities; no much larger clone sits a single base away.

The method was the immunoSEQ multiplex PCR assay. TCRdb re-hosts the immuneACCESS table, in-frame sequences only. Its copies lack some clones; in the studies checked, an unresolved V gene accounts for under half of them, and the cause for the rest is not known. The sample profile shows 52,000 or so clones; around four fifths of them were found once. 3.2% of the sample comes from the top ten. As encoded in the germline V gene (reference sequence), CDR1 is MNHEY while CDR2 is SMNVEV. Taken from cysteine to phenylalanine, the CDR3 has 14 residues. The kept DNA is CDR3 alone, 42 bases in frame from the first base. Clipping removes 5 bases from V and 4 bases from J, with 7 as the unmatched junction base count. The study tested focal radiation therapy combined with CTLA-4 blockade (ipilimumab) in patients with chemo-refractory metastatic non-small-cell lung cancer.

This TCR came from a human donor with non-small cell lung cancer who had a partial response to radiotherapy plus ipilimumab. Here the chain combines TRBV27 and TRBJ1-1, with 7 bases aligning to TRBD1. The sample consisted of peripheral blood, taken from a patient treated with radiotherapy plus ipilimumab. The DNA sequence is as follows: TGTGCCAGCAGTATCAGGGGGAAAAGCACTGAAGCTTTCTTT. The encoded protein is CASSIRGKSTEAFF.